The rows below give T cell receptor beta chains drawn from one sample of a study of T-cell reconstitution after alpha-beta-depleted transplantation in children. In TCRdb, the PCR reads were re-called with MiXCR into one record per CDR3 protein. The sample carries 700,000 to 950,000 distinct CDR3 sequences, roughly 15% recorded once. The sequencing here drew on PBMCs, mostly from graft donor cells, taken 360 days after TCRalphabeta/CD19-depleted stem cell transplant. The receptors stem from a male patient between 10 and 17 years old who had a stem cell transplant for acute lymphoblastic leukemia, so the T cells may come from the graft donor. CDR3s leave out the opening cysteine and the closing phenylalanine or tryptophan. The D gene is left open where the match is weak.

-	TRBJ2-1	TRBV20-1	SAGLRRSYNEQF
-	TRBJ1-2	TRBV5-1	ASRPWRDNYGYT
-	TRBJ2-1	TRBV12-3/TRBV12-4	ASSPGTAGNEQF
-	TRBJ1-2	TRBV5-1	ASSAEEFGYT
TRBD2	TRBJ2-7	TRBV9	ASSKGLAGVRYEQY
-	TRBJ2-5	TRBV5-1	ASSFGVYKETQY
TRBD2	TRBJ2-1	TRBV20-1	SAGGTSGRQEQF
TRBD2	TRBJ2-7	TRBV5-1	ASGLLAGGTYEQY
-	TRBJ2-1	TRBV4-2	ASSQDARENNEQF
-	TRBJ2-5	TRBV19	ATASVGETQY
TRBD2	TRBJ2-3	TRBV18	ASSPSASGPNTQY
-	TRBJ1-2	TRBV7-8	ASSQLGHDGDSYGYT
-	TRBJ1-4	TRBV19	ASSSGDGPTNEKLF
TRBD1	TRBJ1-2	TRBV5-5	ASSQTGQIFGYT
TRBD1	TRBJ1-4	TRBV7-8	ASSLYRDRVGEKLF
TRBD1	TRBJ2-7	TRBV5-4	ASSLFSRGQGNEQY